This T cell receptor beta chain was found in a study of Ad26.COV2.S vaccination and SARS-CoV-2 variants. Study-level findings and limits: Participants in the vaccine arm had higher spike-specific TCR breadth; placebo recipients had lower.

Using immunoSEQ multiplex PCR, the repertoire was profiled, and TCRdb retains in-frame clones only, with some absent. The table records 100,000 or so clones, about three quarters of them present only once. CDR1 and CDR2 (germline): WSHSY, SAAADI. The V gene lost 2 bases and the J gene lost 2 bases, with 11 bases spanning the gap. This CDR3 is built from 15 residues. Points on this clone: Its antigen is not identified.

The specimen comprised peripheral blood, sampled after recovery from COVID-19. This TCR was recovered from a human donor who had recovered from COVID-19. The rearrangement joins TRBV10-2 to TRBJ2-3; D uncertain. This CDR3 reads CASSETNDPTDTQYF. The CDR3 DNA reads TGCGCCAGCAGTGAGACTAATGATCCCACAGATACGCAGTATTTT.